A single sample gave rise to the 27 T cell receptor beta chains below, sequenced in a study of a mutant IDH1 vaccine in newly diagnosed glioma. Only in-frame clones appear in the TCRdb table, and some are missing; sequencing was by immunoSEQ multiplex PCR. The sample lists about 59,000 clones; around 90% were seen once. Time point defined: baseline, week 1 (first vaccination visit). Documented treatment: pre-vaccination baseline after standard-of-care therapy. The sequencing used PBMCs, collected from a glioma patient treated with radiotherapy, temozolomide or both. Receptors were obtained from a man between 45 and 60 years old with glioma.

The chain uses TRBV5-8 and TRBJ2-5; 10 bases align to TRBD1. Germline trimming cut 3 bases from V and 6 bases from J; bases unmatched to any gene: 5. Per germline, CDR1 SGHTS and CDR2 YDEGEE. This CDR3 is built from 14 residues. CDR3 in DNA: TGTGCCAGCAGCTACGGGACAGGGGTGAAGACCCAGTACTTC. Translation: CASSYGTGVKTQYF.

V is TRBV6-6 and J is TRBJ2-3, with D possibly matching TRBD2 (5 bases). Trimming stripped 7 bases from V and 7 bases from J, with 12 bases between. Germline loops: CDR1 MNHNY, CDR2 SVGAGI (reference sequence). The CDR3 consists of 12 residues. CDR3 loop: CASTPTGNTQYF. The CDR3, as DNA: TGTGCCAGCACACCGACCGGGAATACGCAGTATTTT.

The CDR3 DNA is TGCGCCAGCAGCCAAGAAGGCGGGAGCACAGATACGCAGTATTTT. This gives the protein CASSQEGGSTDTQYF. This chain links TRBV4-1 with TRBJ2-3; tentative D call: TRBD2 (5 bases). V lost 0 bases and J lost 0, with 7 bases in between. Germline CDR1 is MGHRA and CDR2 is YSYEKL. The CDR3 runs to 15 residues.

The chain links TRBV7-9 to TRBJ2-7; 9 nucleotides align to TRBD1. From germline, CDR1 is SEHNR and CDR2 FQNEAQ (reference sequence). The V gene end was trimmed by 5 bases and the J gene end by 5 bases; junction bases not matched to a gene: 4. There are 13 residues in the CDR3. The CDR3 nucleotides are TGTGCCAGCAGCACTGGGACAGGGAACGAGCAGTACTTC. It encodes CASSTGTGNEQYF.

The gene calls are TRBV5-1 and TRBJ2-5; tentative D call: TRBD2 (6 bases). V lost 4 bases and J 3 bases, leaving 19 bases between the germline ends. Germline V gene lookup returns CDR1 SGHRS and CDR2 YFSETQ. The CDR3 loop spans 16 amino acids. The CDR3 bases are TGCGCCAGCAGCCACCGGGAGTCCAGGACCGAAGAGACCCAGTACTTC. Encoded protein: CASSHRESRTEETQYF.

J is TRBJ1-3 and V is TRBV19; perhaps TRBD1 as D (5 bases). Germline loops: CDR1 LNHDA, CDR2 SQIVND (reference sequence). The CDR3 contains 14 residues. V gave up 4 bases and J gave up 4 bases, with 11 bases separating them. The CDR3 region has the DNA TGTGCCAGTAGTACTACAGGTGGAGGAAACACCATATATTTT. It specifies CASSTTGGGNTIYF.

The count of this clone is one. The chain has TRBV19 and TRBJ2-2; tentatively, D is TRBD1 (6 bases). The V gene's germline CDR1 is LNHDA and CDR2 SQIVND (reference sequence). Trimming cost V 5 bases and J 0 bases, with 13 bases left between them. CDR3 length: 16 amino acids. The CDR3 is CASSVSGTSNTGELFF. The CDR3, as DNA: TGTGCCAGTAGTGTTTCCGGGACATCGAACACCGGGGAGCTGTTTTTT.

A note on this clone: Other DNA sequences from this sample encode an identical CDR3 as well. The chain joins TRBV18 to TRBJ2-3; D not resolved. The CDR3 covers 12 residues. Germline V gives CDR1 KGHSH, CDR2 LQKENI. Trimming removed 2 bases from V and 0 bases from J, with 0 bases in between. CDR3 region: CASSPSTDTQYF. The CDR3 DNA sequence: TGTGCCAGCTCACCAAGCACAGATACGCAGTATTTT.

The gene calls are TRBV11-3 and TRBJ1-6; 9 bases are a match to TRBD1. J was trimmed by 8 bases and V by 5 bases; bases with no gene match: 7. The CDR3 sequence is 15 residues long. The germline gives CDR1 SGHNT, CDR2 YENEEA. The CDR3 DNA is TGTGCCAGCAGCCCACGGACAGGGGAACATTCACCCCTCCACTTT. As protein: CASSPRTGEHSPLHF.

V usage is TRBV9 and J usage is TRBJ2-1; 9 positions match TRBD2. Looked up from germline, CDR1 is SGDLS and CDR2 is YYNGEE. The V gene end was trimmed by 2 bases and the J gene end by 3 bases; junction bases not matched to a gene: 3. This CDR3 spans 15 amino acids. CDR3 amino acids: CASSVTSGHYNEQFF. The CDR3 region has the DNA TGTGCCAGCAGCGTTACTAGCGGGCACTACAATGAGCAGTTCTTC.

The CDR3 DNA reads TGTGCCAGCAGCTTGGTGGGACAGAACTATGGCTACACCTTC. It encodes CASSLVGQNYGYTF. The genes are TRBV5-4 and TRBJ1-2; 7 bases agree with TRBD1. In germline, CDR1 is SGHNT, CDR2 YYREEE (reference sequence). Trimming at V came to 0 bases and at J to 2 bases, leaving 1 base not matched to a gene. This CDR3 has 14 residues.

V is TRBV10-2 and J is TRBJ2-2; 9 bases match TRBD1. The V gene end was trimmed by 7 bases and the J gene end by 1 base; junction bases not matched to a gene: 7. CDR3 size: 16 residues. Germline lookup yields CDR1 WSHSY and CDR2 SAAADI. CDR3 amino acids: CASILRGQGNTGELFF. The CDR3 DNA reads TGCGCCAGCATACTTAGGGGACAGGGGAACACCGGGGAGCTGTTTTTT.

The chain employs TRBV5-1 and TRBJ2-2; the D is unclear. The CDR3 loop spans 13 amino acids. Trimming took 0 bases from V and 4 from J, leaving 4 bases between them. Germline lookup yields CDR1 SGHRS and CDR2 YFSETQ. The CDR3 region is CASSLEGTGELFF. CDR3 bases: TGCGCCAGCAGCTTGGAGGGCACCGGGGAGCTGTTTTTT.

V gene TRBV19 combines with J gene TRBJ2-2; no firm D call. Germline V gives CDR1 LNHDA, CDR2 SQIVND (reference sequence). This CDR3 spans 14 amino acids. The germline V and J ends were trimmed by 3 bases and 4 bases, with 9 bases remaining between them. CDR3 residues: CASSIYGSTGELFF. The CDR3 nucleotides read TGTGCCAGTAGTATTTACGGTAGCACCGGGGAGCTGTTTTTT.

Here the CDR3 DNA reads TGTGCCACCCGGGCGGGGTTTTTTGCAGATACGCAGTATTTT. Protein product: CATRAGFFADTQYF. The rearrangement joins TRBV15 to TRBJ2-3, with D possibly being TRBD2 (6 bases). CDR1 is LNHNV and CDR2 is YYDKDF in the germline V gene (reference sequence). This CDR3 comprises 14 residues. V was trimmed by 8 bases and J by 4 bases, leaving 16 bases between them.

The rearrangement uses TRBV27 and TRBJ1-1; D uncertain. Trimming pared 1 base from V and 4 bases from J, leaving 10 bases between. The CDR3 contains 14 residues. Per germline, CDR1 MNHEY and CDR2 SMNVEV (reference sequence). Here the CDR3 DNA reads TGTGCCAGCAGTTTATATCCGGGCGGCACTGAAGCTTTCTTT. It codes for CASSLYPGGTEAFF.

The chain is built from TRBV7-9 and TRBJ2-5, with TRBD1 matching 11 bases. The CDR3 is 13 residues long. With V trimmed by 11 bases and J by 4 bases, 6 bases remained unmatched. CDR1 SEHNR and CDR2 FQNEAQ come from the germline V gene (reference sequence). CDR3 region: CAEDRGQLETQYF. CDR3 DNA sequence: TGTGCCGAGGACAGGGGGCAGCTAGAGACCCAGTACTTC.

This clone is a singleton in its sample. The chain is built from TRBV18 and TRBJ2-2; 10 nucleotides match TRBD1. J lost 3 bases, V lost 1 base, and 5 bases had no gene match. CDR1 is KGHSH, CDR2 LQKENI, per germline. The CDR3 covers 17 residues. CDR3 bases: TGTGCCAGCTCACCACTAGGGACAGGGGCGTACACCGGGGAGCTGTTTTTT. Protein sequence: CASSPLGTGAYTGELFF.

The chain employs TRBV6-1 and TRBJ2-7; TRBD1 matches 9 bases. The germline V gene encodes CDR1 MNHNS and CDR2 SASEGT. The CDR3 is 14 residues long. J lost 6 bases, V lost 2 bases, and 5 bases had no gene match. The CDR3 nucleotides read TGTGCCAGCAGTGAACGAGGACAGGGGTTCGAGCAGTACTTC. Encoded protein: CASSERGQGFEQYF.

This chain connects TRBV18 to TRBJ1-2; possibly TRBD1 for D (5 bases). Looked up from germline, CDR1 is KGHSH and CDR2 is LQKENI. This CDR3 region has 14 residues. The V end was cut by 2 bases, the J end by 3 bases, with 10 bases between. The CDR3 here is CASSPSTDYYGYTF. CDR3 coding DNA: TGTGCCAGCTCACCATCGACAGATTACTATGGCTACACCTTC.

V and J are TRBV19 and TRBJ1-1; no firm D call. From germline, CDR1 is LNHDA and CDR2 SQIVND (reference sequence). CDR3 size: 14 residues. Trimming stripped 3 bases from V and 0 bases from J, with 8 bases between. CDR3 in amino acids: CASSIAFMNTEAFF. In nucleotides, the CDR3 is TGTGCCAGTAGTATTGCGTTCATGAACACTGAAGCTTTCTTT.

The chain uses TRBV7-6 and TRBJ2-7; 10 bases agree with TRBD1. Losses at the gene ends were 5 bases for V and 6 bases for J; bases not matched to a gene: 1. The CDR3 contains 12 residues. Germline-derived CDR1 and CDR2 are SGHVS and FNYEAQ. The CDR3 sequence: CASSRTGGEQYF. CDR3 nucleotide sequence: TGTGCCAGCAGCCGGACAGGGGGCGAGCAGTACTTC.

This clone was counted between two and nine times. The rearrangement joins TRBV6-4 to TRBJ2-2, with TRBD2 matching over 9 bases. The CDR3 has 15 amino acids. J lost 3 bases, V lost 8 bases, and 7 bases had no gene match. Germline-derived CDR1 and CDR2 are MRHNA and SNTAGT. The CDR3 DNA is TGTGCCAGCTCCTTAGCGGGAGCCGACACCGGGGAGCTGTTTTTT. This sequence encodes CASSLAGADTGELFF.

The DNA for the CDR3 is TGTGCCAGCAGCAGGACTAGCGGGGGCGTAATCACCGGGGAGCTGTTTTTT. Translated: CASSRTSGGVITGELFF. The V and J genes are TRBV7-9 and TRBJ2-2; 13 positions agree with TRBD2. This CDR3 contains 17 residues. Looked up from germline, CDR1 is SEHNR and CDR2 is FQNEAQ (reference sequence). The V and J ends lost 5 bases and 4 bases, in that order; junction bases with no gene match: 7.

J is TRBJ2-7 and V is TRBV18, with D perhaps matching TRBD1 or TRBD2 (7 bases each). The CDR3 contains 17 residues. The V gene's germline CDR1 is KGHSH and CDR2 LQKENI. V gave up 2 bases and J gave up 3 bases, with 20 bases separating them. CDR3 protein: CASSPTSPGGGSYEQYF. The CDR3 DNA is TGTGCCAGCTCACCAACAAGCCCAGGGGGGGGGAGCTACGAGCAGTACTTC. The full variable domain, with the rest looked up from reference TRBV18 and TRBJ2-7, is NAGVMQNPRHLVRRRGQEARLRCSPMKGHSHVYWYRQLPEEGLKFMVYLQKENIIDESGMPKERFSAEFPKEGPSILRIQQVVRGDSAAYFCASSPTSPGGGSYEQYFGPGTRLTVT.

The chain is built from TRBV9 and TRBJ1-2; TRBD1 might be the D (5 bases). Germline lookup yields CDR1 SGDLS and CDR2 YYNGEE. V lost 3 bases, J lost 6 bases, and 21 bases lay in between. The CDR3 contains 16 residues. The CDR3 loop reads CASSAGGSWQGDGYTF. The CDR3 DNA sequence: TGTGCCAGCAGCGCAGGCGGATCATGGCAGGGAGATGGCTACACCTTC.

V usage is TRBV19 and J usage is TRBJ2-1, with 11 bases matching TRBD1. Germline CDR1 reads LNHDA; CDR2 reads SQIVND (reference sequence). CDR3 length: 15 residues. The V gene end was trimmed by 8 bases and the J gene end by 5 bases; junction bases not matched to a gene: 8. CDR3 sequence reads: CASLAGTGGNNEQFF. In nucleotides, the CDR3 is TGTGCCAGTTTAGCCGGGACAGGGGGTAACAATGAGCAGTTCTTC.